Each of the 10 T cell receptor beta chains below was sequenced from the same sample in a study of cytomegalovirus exposure and HLA in healthy donors. Both 60 Vbeta primers and 13 Jbeta primers went into the PCR. The repertoire was sequenced with immunoSEQ multiplex PCR; TCRdb's copy has only in-frame clones and lacks some. The table lists under 200,000 clones, around 79% of them singletons. Sample: PBMCs. The source is a woman in her 30s in good health and CMV-seropositive.

Points on this clone: One end of the junction varies from germline; a read error may be responsible. This rearrangement joins TRBV11-2 to TRBJ2-1, with D possibly TRBD1 on 5 matching bases. The CDR3 runs 12 residues. CDR1 and CDR2 from the germline V gene are SGHAT and FQNNGV. The CDR3 region has the DNA TGTGCCAACAGCTTAGGGGCTTTCGAGCAGTTCTTC. This sequence encodes CANSLGAFEQFF.

The CDR3 reads CASSEARGEKLFF. CDR3 nucleotides: TGTGCCAGCAGTGAAGCCAGGGGGGAAAAACTGTTTTTT. The genes are TRBV2 and TRBJ1-4; TRBD1 aligns across 7 bases. Germline V gene lookup returns CDR1 SNHLY and CDR2 FYNNEI. Losses at the gene ends were 0 bases for V and 8 bases for J; bases not matched to a gene: 0. The CDR3 consists of 13 residues.

Concerning this clone: A junction end diverges from the germline sequence, so it may reflect a read error. For the CDR3, the DNA is TGCGGTCAGGGCGCTGGAAACACCATATATTTT. It is translated as CGQGAGNTIYF. The chain is built from TRBV30 and TRBJ1-3; perhaps TRBD1 as D (5 bases). Germline values: CDR1 GTSNPN, CDR2 SVGIG (reference sequence). This CDR3 region has 11 residues.

This clone was detected once. The junction departs from the called germline gene at one end, perhaps through a read error. Other DNA sequences of this sample code for an identical CDR3. V and J are TRBV5-1 and TRBJ1-1; D might be TRBD1 (5 bases). Germline values: CDR1 SGHRS, CDR2 YFSETQ. The CDR3 consists of 13 residues. The CDR3 sequence is CASSLGANTEAFF. In nucleotides, the CDR3 is TGCGCCAGTAGCTTAGGGGCGAACACTGAAGCTTTCTTT.

Comments on this clone: Other DNA sequences of this sample code for an identical CDR3. The chain is built from TRBV19 and TRBJ2-5; 8 bases map to TRBD1. CDR3 length: 15 residues. The V gene's germline CDR1 is LNHDA and CDR2 SQIVND (reference sequence). With V trimmed by 3 bases and J by 5 bases, 8 bases remained unmatched. The CDR3 DNA sequence: TGTGCCAGTAGTATCGCTGACAGGGGCCGGGAGACCCAGTACTTC. The encoded protein is CASSIADRGRETQYF.

In this sample, this clone turned up once. The gene calls are TRBV5-6 and TRBJ1-1; D is ambiguous. The V gene's germline CDR1 is SGHDT and CDR2 YYEEEE. Trimming cost V 4 bases and J 2 bases, with 18 bases left between them. The CDR3 sequence is 16 residues long. DNA of the CDR3: TGTGCCAGCAGCCACGGTGGAGTGGTCGTCAACACTGAAGCTTTCTTT. Its translation is CASSHGGVVVNTEAFF.

The V gene is TRBV2, the J gene TRBJ2-7; D is perhaps TRBD2 (6 bases). The CDR3 is 13 amino acids. V lost 7 bases and J lost 9, with 19 bases in between. CDR1 and CDR2 (germline): SNHLY, FYNNEI. The CDR3 DNA sequence: TGTGCCAGCACCGGCCAGGGAGGACCCGGGCAGTACTTC. It yields the protein CASTGQGGPGQYF.

The gene calls are TRBV29-1 and TRBJ2-5, with 10 nucleotides matching TRBD1. Germline assignment: CDR1 SQVTM and CDR2 ANQGSEA. CDR3 length equals 13 residues. V gave up 2 bases and J gave up 4 bases; unmatched junction bases: 1. For the CDR3, the DNA is TGCAGCGTTGAACGGGACAGGGGAGAGACCCAGTACTTC. Protein: CSVERDRGETQYF.

The chain employs TRBV9 and TRBJ2-7, with D possibly being TRBD1 (6 bases). CDR3 length equals 14 residues. Per germline, CDR1 SGDLS and CDR2 YYNGEE. Trimming removed 0 bases from V and 2 bases from J, with 9 bases in between. CDR3 in amino acids: CASSVGDNPYEQYF. Written as DNA, the CDR3 is TGTGCCAGCAGCGTAGGGGACAATCCCTACGAGCAGTACTTC.

The genes are TRBV10-2 and TRBJ1-5, with D possibly TRBD1 on 5 matching bases. Trimming cost V 6 bases and J 5 bases, with 14 bases left between them. CDR1 and CDR2 from the germline V gene are WSHSY and SAAADI. The CDR3 runs 14 residues. CDR3 residues: CASRGRREHQPQHF. Here the CDR3 DNA reads TGCGCCAGCAGGGGGCGGCGGGAACATCAGCCCCAGCATTTT.